A single sample is the source of the 20 T cell receptor beta chains below, sequenced in a study of blood T cell repertoires in COVID-19. Here immunoSEQ multiplex PCR was the method, and the copy in TCRdb shows in-frame clones only, minus some. The sample holds 350,000 or so clones, approximately 89% seen once. The sequenced sample was peripheral blood. The source of these receptors is a woman aged 60-75 years with COVID-19, enrolled during active disease.

The chain has TRBV2 and TRBJ2-7; 13 nucleotides align to TRBD2. The J segment lost 5 bases and the V segment lost 6 bases, leaving 1 base of the junction unmatched. This CDR3 contains 13 residues. From germline, CDR1 is SNHLY and CDR2 FYNNEI. The CDR3 sequence: CASRTSGGNEQYF. The CDR3 DNA reads as TGTGCCAGCAGGACTAGCGGGGGGAACGAGCAGTACTTC.

This clone has a single count. J is TRBJ1-4 and V is TRBV28; 8 nucleotides agree with TRBD1. V lost 6 bases to trimming and J lost 4 bases; unmatched junction nucleotides: 7. The CDR3 is 15 amino acids. Germline CDR1 MDHEN, CDR2 SYDVKM. This CDR3 reads CASSVAQGDNEKLFF. In nucleotides, the CDR3 is TGTGCCAGCAGCGTAGCACAGGGGGATAATGAAAAACTGTTTTTT.

The rearrangement links TRBV7-9 to TRBJ1-1, with 7 bases matching TRBD1. The V segment lost 5 bases and the J segment 13 bases; nucleotides outside the gene matches: 7. CDR1 is SEHNR and CDR2 is FQNEAQ in the germline V gene (reference sequence). The CDR3 runs 11 residues. The CDR3 region has the DNA TGTGCCAGCAGCCGAGGGACAGCAGTTTTCTTT. Translating it yields CASSRGTAVFF.

DNA for the CDR3: TGTGCCAGCAAGGCGGGGGCAAATAATGAAAAACTGTTTTTT. It is translated as CASKAGANNEKLFF. V usage is TRBV2 and J usage is TRBJ1-4; D is perhaps TRBD1 (6 bases). The germline V gene has CDR1 SNHLY and CDR2 FYNNEI. V lost 7 bases, J lost 4 bases, and 13 bases lay in between. The CDR3 covers 14 residues.

The chain is built from TRBV12-5 and TRBJ1-1; 7 bases fit TRBD1. The ends lost 6 bases at V and 5 bases at J; junction bases unmatched: 9. The CDR3 contains 14 residues. Germline V CDR1 and CDR2: LGHNT, FRNRAP. The CDR3 loop is CASGRDSALTEAFF. The CDR3 DNA sequence: TGTGCTAGTGGCCGGGACAGCGCCTTAACTGAAGCTTTCTTT.

The gene calls are TRBV30 and TRBJ1-1; a weak D match, TRBD1 (5 bases). Germline CDR1 reads GTSNPN; CDR2 reads SVGIG (reference sequence). V lost 5 bases and J 4 bases, leaving 11 bases between the germline ends. The CDR3 runs 12 residues. CDR3 nucleotide sequence: TGTGCCTGGGCCAGGGAGGCCACTGAAGCTTTCTTT. It codes for CAWAREATEAFF.

This chain joins TRBV6-5 and TRBJ1-5; no firm D call. This CDR3 contains 11 residues. CDR1 is MNHEY, CDR2 SVGAGI, per germline. Trimming shortened V by 6 bases and J by 3 bases, and 3 bases separated the two germline ends. The chain's CDR3 is CASSHNQPQHF. CDR3 sequence (DNA): TGTGCCAGCAGCCACAATCAGCCCCAGCATTTT.

The CDR3 bases are TGTGCCAGCAAAACGGACAGGTCGAACACTGAAGCTTTCTTT. Its translation is CASKTDRSNTEAFF. The rearrangement links TRBV2 to TRBJ1-1, with TRBD1 identical over 7 bases. V was clipped by 7 bases and J by 1 base; unmatched bases: 6. The CDR3 extends over 14 amino acids. Germline V gene data show CDR1 as SNHLY and CDR2 as FYNNEI. Filled out from reference TRBV2 and TRBJ1-1, the complete variable domain reads EPEVTQTPSHQVTQMGQEVILRCVPISNHLYFYWYRQILGQKVEFLVSFYNNEISEKSEIFDDQFSVERPDGSNFTLKIRSTKLEDSAMYFCASKTDRSNTEAFFGQGTRLTVV.

This clone was observed a handful of times. CDR3 loop: CASSRGQGAWTEAFF. The CDR3 DNA follows: TGTGCCAGCAGTCGCGGACAGGGGGCCTGGACTGAAGCTTTCTTT. The chain recombines TRBV6-5 with TRBJ1-1, with TRBD1 matching 11 bases. Trimming removed 5 bases from V and 5 bases from J; junction bases left unmatched: 7. CDR3 size: 15 residues. CDR1 is MNHEY and CDR2 is SVGAGI in the germline V gene.

The rearrangement joins TRBV7-9 to TRBJ2-1, with TRBD1 matching over 11 bases. Germline V CDR1 and CDR2: SEHNR, FQNEAQ (reference sequence). V shed 5 bases, J shed 5 bases, and the junction held 5 bases outside the gene matches. The CDR3 sequence is 15 residues long. The CDR3 spells CASSRGTGGNNEQFF. As DNA, the CDR3 is TGTGCCAGCAGCCGGGGGACAGGGGGGAACAATGAGCAGTTCTTC.

The chain recombines TRBV6-5 with TRBJ2-6; D is uncertain. The CDR3 is 15 amino acids. V gave up 2 bases and J gave up 0 bases, with 5 bases separating them. Germline V gives CDR1 MNHEY, CDR2 SVGAGI. The CDR3 DNA follows: TGTGCCAGCAGTTACCAGTTCTCTGGGGCCAACGTCCTGACTTTC. Protein: CASSYQFSGANVLTF.

The chain is built from TRBV12-3 or TRBV12-4 and TRBJ2-1; unclear D gene. This CDR3 has 12 residues. Trimming cost V 3 bases and J 6 bases, with 6 bases left between them. CDR3 residues: CASSFFGNEQFF. CDR3 bases: TGTGCCAGCAGTTTTTTCGGCAATGAGCAGTTCTTC.

CDR3 sequence: CASSARDTYSYEQYF. In DNA, the CDR3 is TGTGCCAGCAGCGCCCGGGACACTTACTCCTACGAGCAGTACTTC. The chain has TRBV9 and TRBJ2-7; D perhaps matches TRBD1 (6 bases). This CDR3 region has 15 residues. V lost 3 bases and J lost 0, with 13 bases in between. In germline, CDR1 is SGDLS, CDR2 YYNGEE. Combining the CDR3 with reference TRBV9 and TRBJ2-7 gives the whole variable domain DSGVTQTPKHLITATGQRVTLRCSPRSGDLSVYWYQQSLDQGLQFLIQYYNGEERAKGNILERFSAQQFPDLHSELNLSSLELGDSALYFCASSARDTYSYEQYFGPGTRLTVT.

The V call is TRBV5-5, the J call TRBJ1-2; D is unresolved. Trimming pared 4 bases from V and 4 bases from J, leaving 14 bases between. The CDR3 covers 14 residues. CDR1 and CDR2 (germline): SGHKS, YYEKEE (reference sequence). CDR3 sequence reads: CASSLSPGRYGYTF. CDR3 sequence (DNA): TGTGCCAGCAGCCTCTCGCCAGGCCGCTATGGCTACACCTTC.

The rearrangement joins TRBV3-1 (or the pseudogene TRBV3-2) to TRBJ1-1, with D tentatively TRBD1 (5 bases). Germline CDR1 and CDR2: LGHDT and YNNKEL (reference sequence). Trimming pared 4 bases from V and 0 bases from J, leaving 9 bases between. The CDR3 spans 14 residues. The CDR3 DNA is TGTGCCAGCAGCCTACGACAGTTGAACACTGAAGCTTTCTTT. Translation gives CASSLRQLNTEAFF.

In its sample, this clone was seen once. The chain recombines TRBV27 with TRBJ2-1, with 7 bases identical to TRBD2. Germline V gene sequence: CDR1 MNHEY, CDR2 SMNVEV (reference sequence). The CDR3 covers 16 residues. V was pared by 1 base and J by 7 bases, with 10 bases of the junction left unmatched. CDR3 residues: CASSLLRLAEGNEQFF. DNA for the CDR3: TGTGCCAGCAGTTTATTACGGCTAGCGGAAGGGAATGAGCAGTTCTTC.

The chain joins TRBV7-3 to TRBJ1-1; D unresolved. The CDR3 extends over 14 amino acids. The V end was cut by 5 bases, the J end by 3 bases, with 13 bases between. Looked up from germline, CDR1 is SGHTA and CDR2 is FQGTGA. CDR3 nucleotides: TGTGCCAGCAGCCAAGGAGGGATGGACACTGAAGCTTTCTTT. Translated, it gives CASSQGGMDTEAFF. Based on the CDR3 plus reference TRBV7-3 and TRBJ1-1, the full variable domain is GAGVSQTPSNKVTEKGKYVELRCDPISGHTALYWYRQSLGQGPEFLIYFQGTGAADDSGLPNDRFFAVRPEGSVSTLKIQRTERGDSAVYLCASSQGGMDTEAFFGQGTRLTVV.

The genes are TRBV19 and TRBJ1-5; no firm D call. This CDR3 contains 15 residues. CDR1 is LNHDA and CDR2 is SQIVND in the germline V gene (reference sequence). V lost 4 bases and J 0 bases, leaving 10 bases between the germline ends. Here the CDR3 reads CASSRGANSNQPQHF. The CDR3 coding sequence is TGTGCCAGTAGTAGGGGAGCCAATAGCAATCAGCCCCAGCATTTT.

A word on this clone: In the same sample, other DNA sequences code for this CDR3. The chain links TRBV20-1 to TRBJ1-1, with D perhaps matching TRBD1 (6 bases). The CDR3 contains 13 residues. The germline gives CDR1 DFQATT, CDR2 SNEGSKA (reference sequence). With 3 bases removed from V and 0 bases from J, the gap between germline ends came to 8 bases. The CDR3 DNA is TGCAGTGCTAGTCCAGGGGTGAACACTGAAGCTTTCTTT. Protein sequence: CSASPGVNTEAFF.

The genes are TRBV7-2 and TRBJ2-7; D might be TRBD1 (6 bases). Germline CDR1 and CDR2: SGHTA and FQGNSA. The CDR3 is 13 amino acids. V dropped 5 bases and J dropped 7 bases, with 15 bases sitting between them. The CDR3, as DNA: TGTGCCAGCAGCCTGGACATGAGGGGGGAGCAGTACTTC. Amino acids: CASSLDMRGEQYF.